Shown below are 11 T cell receptor beta chains from a single sample sequenced in a study of cytomegalovirus exposure and HLA in healthy donors. PCR involved 60 Vbeta and 13 Jbeta primers. The repertoire was sequenced with immunoSEQ multiplex PCR; TCRdb's copy has only in-frame clones and lacks some. This table has about 130,000 clones, around 76% appearing once. Sequencing input: PBMCs. Receptor source: a male donor in good health and CMV-seronegative.

The gene calls are TRBV7-2 and TRBJ1-4; no reliable D call. V lost 1 base and J lost 0, with 6 bases in between. Germline V gene lookup returns CDR1 SGHTA and CDR2 FQGNSA. This CDR3 has 15 residues. As DNA, the CDR3 is TGTGCCAGCAGCTTAGTGACAACAACTAATGAAAAACTGTTTTTT. This encodes CASSLVTTTNEKLFF. The full variable domain, in which reference TRBV7-2 and TRBJ1-4 provide the parts outside the CDR3, is GAGVSQSPSNKVTEKGKDVELRCDPISGHTALYWYRQSLGQGLEFLIYFQGNSAPDKSGLPSDRFSAERTGGSVSTLTIQRTQQEDSAVYLCASSLVTTTNEKLFFGSGTQLSVL.

This clone has a handful of counts. V usage is TRBV19 and J usage is TRBJ1-2, with 11 nucleotides matching TRBD1. CDR3 length: 15 residues. V shed 5 bases and J 5 bases; nucleotides not matched to a gene: 7. The germline V gene encodes CDR1 LNHDA and CDR2 SQIVND (reference sequence). CDR3 region: CASSPRDRGEYGYTF. The CDR3 DNA follows: TGTGCCAGTAGTCCCCGGGACAGGGGGGAATATGGCTACACCTTC.

V is TRBV10-1 and J is TRBJ1-4; the D is unclear. Looked up from germline, CDR1 is WNHNN and CDR2 is SYGVQD (reference sequence). The CDR3 runs 11 residues. Between the trimmed V and J ends, which lost 5 bases and 7 bases, there was a span of 5 bases. The CDR3 sequence is CASSMREKLFF. CDR3 coding DNA: TGCGCCAGCAGTATGCGTGAAAAACTGTTTTTT.

The chain has TRBV5-8 and TRBJ2-3; 8 bases align to TRBD2. After removal of 3 bases from V and 0 bases from J, the junction contained 3 bases not matched to a gene. Germline CDR1 SGHTS, CDR2 YDEGEE. This CDR3 is 15 amino acids long. This CDR3 is CASSSRGGSTDTQYF. CDR3 coding DNA: TGTGCCAGCAGCTCTCGGGGGGGGAGCACAGATACGCAGTATTTT.

The chain couples TRBV11-1 to TRBJ2-4, with D possibly TRBD1 on 6 matching bases. There are 17 residues in the CDR3. Germline assignment: CDR1 SGHAT and CDR2 FQDESV (reference sequence). The germline V and J ends were trimmed by 4 bases and 0 bases, with 16 bases remaining between them. Here the CDR3 DNA reads TGTGCCAGCAGCTCCGGGACACTGTCTCTAGCCAAAAACATTCAGTACTTC. It translates to CASSSGTLSLAKNIQYF.

The V and J genes are TRBV9 and TRBJ2-3, with 10 bases identical to TRBD2. This CDR3 contains 16 residues. Trimming cost V 6 bases and J 5 bases; bases outside gene matches: 12. CDR1 is SGDLS and CDR2 is YYNGEE in the germline V gene. The CDR3 loop reads CASTTRASGSQDTQYF. DNA for the CDR3: TGTGCCAGCACAACCAGGGCTAGCGGGAGTCAAGATACGCAGTATTTT.

This clone was seen a few times. The chain joins TRBV12-2 to TRBJ2-5; TRBD2, as called in the table, went unchecked against the DNA. TRBV12-2 is labeled a pseudogene. This CDR3 has 17 residues. The chain's CDR3 is CASRFLSFLANQETQYF. CDR3 sequence (DNA): TGTGCAAGTCGCTTCCTCTCTTTCCTAGCTAACCAAGAGACCCAGTACTTC.

This rearrangement joins TRBV5-5 to TRBJ1-4, with D possibly matching TRBD1 (5 bases). V was cut by 3 bases and J by 8 bases, with 8 bases left in between. The CDR3 has 12 amino acids. The germline V gene has CDR1 SGHKS and CDR2 YYEKEE (reference sequence). The CDR3 spells CASSYPGEKLFF. The CDR3 region has the DNA TGTGCCAGCAGCTATCCAGGGGAAAAACTGTTTTTT.

The chain combines TRBV19 with TRBJ2-3; 14 bases line up with TRBD2. CDR1 is LNHDA and CDR2 is SQIVND in the germline V gene (reference sequence). The CDR3 has 17 amino acids. Trimming took 5 bases from V and 6 from J; bases not matched to a gene: 10. The DNA of the CDR3 is TGTGCCAGTAGTTCTCCGGGGACTAGCGGGAGACTCGATACGCAGTATTTT. This codes for CASSSPGTSGRLDTQYF.

The CDR3 DNA is TGTGCCAGCAGTCGACAGGGGGCAAAGCAGCCCCAGCATTTT. It is translated as CASSRQGAKQPQHF. V gene TRBV6-6 combines with J gene TRBJ1-5; the match to TRBD1 covers 10 bases. The V gene's germline CDR1 is MNHNY and CDR2 SVGAGI (reference sequence). The V gene end was trimmed by 5 bases and the J gene end by 7 bases; junction bases not matched to a gene: 5. The CDR3 contains 14 residues.

This chain joins TRBV18 and TRBJ2-7; TRBD1 aligns across 8 bases. Germline V gene sequence: CDR1 KGHSH, CDR2 LQKENI. J was trimmed by 0 bases and V by 4 bases; bases with no gene match: 2. This CDR3 is built from 14 residues. CDR3 loop: CASSQDRDSYEQYF. DNA for the CDR3: TGTGCCAGCTCACAGGACAGGGACTCCTACGAGCAGTACTTC. Full variable domain (rest looked up from reference TRBV18 and TRBJ2-7): NAGVMQNPRHLVRRRGQEARLRCSPMKGHSHVYWYRQLPEEGLKFMVYLQKENIIDESGMPKERFSAEFPKEGPSILRIQQVVRGDSAAYFCASSQDRDSYEQYFGPGTRLTVT.